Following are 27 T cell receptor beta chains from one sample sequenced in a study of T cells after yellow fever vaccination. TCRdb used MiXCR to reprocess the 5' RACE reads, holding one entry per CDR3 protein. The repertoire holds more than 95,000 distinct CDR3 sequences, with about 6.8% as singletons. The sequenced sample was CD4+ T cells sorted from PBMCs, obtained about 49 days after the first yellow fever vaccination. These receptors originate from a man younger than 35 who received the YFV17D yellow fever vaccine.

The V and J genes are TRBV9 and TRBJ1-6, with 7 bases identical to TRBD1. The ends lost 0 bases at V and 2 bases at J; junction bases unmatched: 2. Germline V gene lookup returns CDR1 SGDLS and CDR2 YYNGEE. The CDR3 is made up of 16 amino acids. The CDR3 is CASSVDRGPYNSPLHF. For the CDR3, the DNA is TGTGCCAGCAGCGTAGACAGGGGCCCCTATAATTCACCCCTCCACTTT.

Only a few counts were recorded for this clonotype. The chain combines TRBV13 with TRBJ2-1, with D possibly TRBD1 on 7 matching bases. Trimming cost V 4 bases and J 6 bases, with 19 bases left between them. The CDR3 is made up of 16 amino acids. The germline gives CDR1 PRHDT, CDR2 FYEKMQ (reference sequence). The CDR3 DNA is TGTGCCAGCAGCTCCAGGTGGCAGGGGGGCCCCAATGAGCAGTTCTTC. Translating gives CASSSRWQGGPNEQFF.

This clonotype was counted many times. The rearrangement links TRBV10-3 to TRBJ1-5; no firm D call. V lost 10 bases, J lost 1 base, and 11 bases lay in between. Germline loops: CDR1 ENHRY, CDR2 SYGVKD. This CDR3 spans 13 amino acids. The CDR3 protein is CATQNSSNQPQHF. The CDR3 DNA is TGTGCCACCCAAAACAGCAGCAATCAGCCCCAGCATTTT.

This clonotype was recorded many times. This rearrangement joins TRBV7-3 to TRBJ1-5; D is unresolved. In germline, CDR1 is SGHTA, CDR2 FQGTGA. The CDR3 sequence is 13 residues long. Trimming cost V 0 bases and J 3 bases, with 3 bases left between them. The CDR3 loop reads CASSLTYNQPQHF. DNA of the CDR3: TGTGCCAGCAGCTTAACGTACAATCAGCCCCAGCATTTT.

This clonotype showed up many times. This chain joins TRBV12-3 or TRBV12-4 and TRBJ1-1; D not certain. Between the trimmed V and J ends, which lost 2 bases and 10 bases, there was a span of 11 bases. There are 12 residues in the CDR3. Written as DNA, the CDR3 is TGTGCCAGCAGTTTAAACGGGGAAGGAGCTTTCTTT. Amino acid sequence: CASSLNGEGAFF.

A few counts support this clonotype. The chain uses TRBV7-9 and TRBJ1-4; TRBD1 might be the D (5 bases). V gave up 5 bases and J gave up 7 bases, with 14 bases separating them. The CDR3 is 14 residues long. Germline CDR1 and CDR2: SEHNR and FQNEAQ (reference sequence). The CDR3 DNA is TGTGCCAGCAGCCAAACAAACGGGGGTGAAAAACTGTTTTTT. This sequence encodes CASSQTNGGEKLFF.

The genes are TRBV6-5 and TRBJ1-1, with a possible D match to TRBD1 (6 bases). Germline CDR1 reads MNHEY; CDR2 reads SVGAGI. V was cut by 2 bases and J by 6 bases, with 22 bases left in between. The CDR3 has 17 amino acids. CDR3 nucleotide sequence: TGTGCCAGCAGTTACGGGCCGAACCGCAGGGGTGTCTCTGAAGCTTTCTTT. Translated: CASSYGPNRRGVSEAFF.

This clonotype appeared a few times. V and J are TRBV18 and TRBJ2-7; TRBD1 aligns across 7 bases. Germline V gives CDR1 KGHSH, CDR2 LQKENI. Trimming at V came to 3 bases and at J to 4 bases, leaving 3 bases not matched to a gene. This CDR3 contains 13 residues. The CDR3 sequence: CASSPTGFYEQYV. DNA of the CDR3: TGTGCCAGCTCACCGACAGGGTTTTACGAGCAGTACGTC.

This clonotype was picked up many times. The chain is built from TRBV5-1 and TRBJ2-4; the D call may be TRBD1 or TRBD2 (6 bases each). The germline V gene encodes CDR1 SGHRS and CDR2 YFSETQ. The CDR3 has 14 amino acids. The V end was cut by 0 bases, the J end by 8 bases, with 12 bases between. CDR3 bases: TGCGCCAGCAGCTTGGAGGGGGGCGAAGACATTCAGTACTTC. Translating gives CASSLEGGEDIQYF.

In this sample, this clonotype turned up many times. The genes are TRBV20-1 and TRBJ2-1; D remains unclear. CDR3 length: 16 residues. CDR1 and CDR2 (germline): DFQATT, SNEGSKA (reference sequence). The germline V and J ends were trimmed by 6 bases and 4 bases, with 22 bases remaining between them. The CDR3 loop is CSALGDSPSRYNEQFF. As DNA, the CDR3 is TGCAGTGCCCTCGGAGATAGTCCCTCGAGATACAATGAGCAGTTCTTC.

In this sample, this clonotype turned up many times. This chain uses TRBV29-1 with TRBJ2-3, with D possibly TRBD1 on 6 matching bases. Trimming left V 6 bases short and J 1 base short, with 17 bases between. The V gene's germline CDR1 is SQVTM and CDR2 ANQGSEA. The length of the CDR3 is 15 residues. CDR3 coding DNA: TGCAGCGTCACGGGGCAGGGGCCTGGCACAGATACGCAGTATTTT. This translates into CSVTGQGPGTDTQYF.

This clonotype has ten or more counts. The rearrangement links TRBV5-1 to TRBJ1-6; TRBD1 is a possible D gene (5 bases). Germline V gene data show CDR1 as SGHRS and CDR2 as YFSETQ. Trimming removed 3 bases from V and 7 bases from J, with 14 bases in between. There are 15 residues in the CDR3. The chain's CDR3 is CASSSAGVGNSPLHF. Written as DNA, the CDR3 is TGCGCCAGCAGCTCGGCGGGGGTAGGAAATTCACCCCTCCACTTT.

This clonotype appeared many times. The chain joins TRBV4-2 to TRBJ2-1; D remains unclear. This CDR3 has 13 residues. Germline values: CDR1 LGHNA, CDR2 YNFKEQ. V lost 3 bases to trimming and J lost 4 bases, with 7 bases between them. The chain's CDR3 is CASSQVGYNEQFF. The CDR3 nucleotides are TGTGCCAGCAGCCAGGTCGGTTACAATGAGCAGTTCTTC.

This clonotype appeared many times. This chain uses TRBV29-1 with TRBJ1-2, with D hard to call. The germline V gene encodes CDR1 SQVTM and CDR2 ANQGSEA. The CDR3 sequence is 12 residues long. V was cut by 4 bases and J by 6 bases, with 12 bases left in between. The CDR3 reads CSVASLRDGYTF. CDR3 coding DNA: TGCAGCGTTGCTTCACTTAGGGATGGCTACACCTTC.

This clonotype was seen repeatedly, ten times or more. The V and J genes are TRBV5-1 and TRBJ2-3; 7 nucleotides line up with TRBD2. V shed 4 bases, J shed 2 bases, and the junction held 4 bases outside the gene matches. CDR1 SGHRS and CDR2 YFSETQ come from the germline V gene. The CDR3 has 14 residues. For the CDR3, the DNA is TGCGCCAGCAGCCCAGGGACTACCACAGATACGCAGTATTTT. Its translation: CASSPGTTTDTQYF. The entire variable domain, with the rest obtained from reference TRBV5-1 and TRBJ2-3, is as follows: KAGVTQTPRYLIKTRGQQVTLSCSPISGHRSVSWYQQTPGQGLQFLFEYFSETQRNKGNFPGRFSGRQFSNSRSEMNVSTLELGDSALYLCASSPGTTTDTQYFGPGTRLTVL.

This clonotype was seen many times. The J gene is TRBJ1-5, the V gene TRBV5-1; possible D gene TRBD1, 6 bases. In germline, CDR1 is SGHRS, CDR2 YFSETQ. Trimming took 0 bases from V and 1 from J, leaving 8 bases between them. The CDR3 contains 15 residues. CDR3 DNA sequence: TGCGCCAGCAGCTTGGTGGGGGCCAGCAATCAGCCCCAGCATTTT. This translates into CASSLVGASNQPQHF.

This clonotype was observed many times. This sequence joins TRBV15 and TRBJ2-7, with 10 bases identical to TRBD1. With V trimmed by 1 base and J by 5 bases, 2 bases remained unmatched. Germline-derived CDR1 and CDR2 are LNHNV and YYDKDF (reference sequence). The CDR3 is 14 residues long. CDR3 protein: CATSRGQGADEQYF. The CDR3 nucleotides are TGTGCCACCAGCAGAGGACAGGGGGCCGACGAGCAGTACTTC.

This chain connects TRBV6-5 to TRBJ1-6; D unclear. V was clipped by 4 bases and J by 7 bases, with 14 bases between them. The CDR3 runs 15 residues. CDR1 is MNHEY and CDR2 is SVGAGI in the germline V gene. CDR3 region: CASSFKVRRNSPLHF. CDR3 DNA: TGTGCCAGCAGTTTTAAGGTCAGAAGGAATTCACCCCTCCACTTT.

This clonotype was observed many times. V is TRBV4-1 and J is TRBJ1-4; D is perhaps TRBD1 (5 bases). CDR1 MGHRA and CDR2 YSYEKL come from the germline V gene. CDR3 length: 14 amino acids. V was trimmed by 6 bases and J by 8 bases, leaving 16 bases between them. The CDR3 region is CASRTPGPPEKLFF. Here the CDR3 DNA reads TGCGCCAGCAGGACCCCAGGGCCGCCAGAAAAACTGTTTTTT.

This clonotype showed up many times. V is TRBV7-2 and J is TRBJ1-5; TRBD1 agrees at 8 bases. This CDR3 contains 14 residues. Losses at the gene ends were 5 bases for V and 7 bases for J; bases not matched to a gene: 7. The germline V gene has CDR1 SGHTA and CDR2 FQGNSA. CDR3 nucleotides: TGTGCCAGCAGCCCAGGACAGGGTTACCAGCCCCAGCATTTT. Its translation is CASSPGQGYQPQHF.

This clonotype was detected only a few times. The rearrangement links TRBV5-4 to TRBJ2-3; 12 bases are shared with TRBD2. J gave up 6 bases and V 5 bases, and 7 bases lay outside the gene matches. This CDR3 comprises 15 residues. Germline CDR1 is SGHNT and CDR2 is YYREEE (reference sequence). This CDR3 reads CASRPSGGASDTQYF. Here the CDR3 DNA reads TGTGCCAGCAGACCTAGCGGGGGGGCAAGTGATACGCAGTATTTT.

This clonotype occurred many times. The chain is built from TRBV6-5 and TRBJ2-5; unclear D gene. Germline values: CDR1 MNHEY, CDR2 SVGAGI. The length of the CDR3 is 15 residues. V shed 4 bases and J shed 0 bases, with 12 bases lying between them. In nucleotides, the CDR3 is TGTGCCAGCAGTTTGGCTGCGACGTACCAAGAGACCCAGTACTTC. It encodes CASSLAATYQETQYF.

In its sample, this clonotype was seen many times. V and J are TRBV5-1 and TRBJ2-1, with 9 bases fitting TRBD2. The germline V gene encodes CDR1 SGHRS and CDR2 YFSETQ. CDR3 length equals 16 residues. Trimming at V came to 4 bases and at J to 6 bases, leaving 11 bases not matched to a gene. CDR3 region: CASSPPAAGGLNEQFF. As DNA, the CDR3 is TGCGCCAGCAGCCCCCCCGCTGCGGGGGGGCTCAATGAGCAGTTCTTC.

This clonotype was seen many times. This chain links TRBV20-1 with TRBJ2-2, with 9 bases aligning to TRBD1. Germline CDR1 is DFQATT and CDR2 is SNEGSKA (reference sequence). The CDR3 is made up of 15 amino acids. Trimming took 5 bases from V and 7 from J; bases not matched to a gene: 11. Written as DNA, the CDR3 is TGCAGTGCTTCCTCCGGGACAGGGAAAAACGGGGAGCTGTTTTTT. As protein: CSASSGTGKNGELFF.

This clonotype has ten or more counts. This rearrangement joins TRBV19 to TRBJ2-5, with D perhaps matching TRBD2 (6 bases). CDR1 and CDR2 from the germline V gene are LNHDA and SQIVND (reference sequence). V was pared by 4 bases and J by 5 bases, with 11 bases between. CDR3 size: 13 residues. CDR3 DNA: TGTGCCAGTAGTAGTCTAGCGTTGGAGACCCAGTACTTC. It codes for CASSSLALETQYF.

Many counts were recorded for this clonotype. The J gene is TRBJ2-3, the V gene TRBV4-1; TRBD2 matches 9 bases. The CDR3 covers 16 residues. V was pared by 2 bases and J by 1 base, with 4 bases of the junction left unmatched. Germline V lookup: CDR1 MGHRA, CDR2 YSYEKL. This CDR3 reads CASSQRLAGGTDTQYF. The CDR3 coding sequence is TGCGCCAGCAGCCAACGTTTAGCGGGGGGCACAGATACGCAGTATTTT.

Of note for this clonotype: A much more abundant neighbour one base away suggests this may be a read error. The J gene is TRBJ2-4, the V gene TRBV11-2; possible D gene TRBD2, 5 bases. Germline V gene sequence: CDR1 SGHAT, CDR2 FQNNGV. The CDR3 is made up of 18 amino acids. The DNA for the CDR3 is TGTGCCTGCAGCTTAGTAGCGTTGCGGAGTTTAGCCAAAAACATTCAGTACTTC. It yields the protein CACSLVALRSLAKNIQYF.